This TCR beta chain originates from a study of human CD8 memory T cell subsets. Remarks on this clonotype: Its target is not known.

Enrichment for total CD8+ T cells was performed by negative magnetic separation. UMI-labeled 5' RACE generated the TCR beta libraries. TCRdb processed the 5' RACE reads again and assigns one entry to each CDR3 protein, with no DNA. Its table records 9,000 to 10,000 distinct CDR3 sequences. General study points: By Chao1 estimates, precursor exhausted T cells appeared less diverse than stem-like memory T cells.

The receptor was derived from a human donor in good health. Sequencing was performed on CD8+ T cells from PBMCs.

CDR3 residues: CASMEDMTYEQYF. The J gene is TRBJ2-7, the V gene TRBV6-2 or TRBV6-3; TCRdb's assignment of TRBD1 cannot be checked, as there is no DNA. Per germline, CDR1 MNHEY and CDR2 SVGEGT. The CDR3 consists of 13 residues.